Listed below are T cell receptor beta chains from one sample, sequenced in a study of blood T cell repertoires in COVID-19. Profiled with immunoSEQ multiplex PCR; TCRdb holds only in-frame clones, not every one. The data contain about 220,000 clones, over 65% of them singletons. Sequencing was carried out using PBMCs or T cells enriched from blood (not recorded which). These TCRs come from a woman aged 55-70 years who had recovered from COVID-19. The CDR3 runs from the conserved cysteine through the conserved F or W. A D gene is named only where the DNA matches it firmly. Clone size, where shown, is once, few, many, or a class for clones that have expanded.

CDR3 DNA | CDR3 protein | clone size | J gene | V gene | D gene
TGTGCCAGCAGCCGGACAGGGCCTTTGGGAAACACCATATATTTT | CASSRTGPLGNTIYF | . | TRBJ1-3 | TRBV3-1/TRBV3-2 | TRBD1
TGTGCCAGCAGTGAATTGGGACAGGGAATGAACACTGAAGCTTTCTTT | CASSELGQGMNTEAFF | . | TRBJ1-1 | TRBV25-1 | TRBD1
TGTGCCAGCACTCCTGGACAGGGAACTGGCTACACCTTC | CASTPGQGTGYTF | . | TRBJ1-2 | TRBV12-3/TRBV12-4 | TRBD1
TGCGCCAGCAGCCACCTGGGGACTAGCAGCTCCTACGAGCAGTACTTC | CASSHLGTSSSYEQYF | . | TRBJ2-7 | TRBV4-1 | TRBD2
TGCGCCAGCAGCGCGGGGGCGCCGCGGGAAAAACTGTTTTTT | CASSAGAPREKLFF | . | TRBJ1-4 | TRBV5-1 | .
TGTGCCAGCAGCTCACGAGCGACACAGGGTTTAGATACGCAGTATTTT | CASSSRATQGLDTQYF | . | TRBJ2-3 | TRBV7-8 | .
TGTGCCAGCAGTGTCAGCGGGAGGGGTTCCTACAATGAGCAGTTCTTC | CASSVSGRGSYNEQFF | once | TRBJ2-1 | TRBV27 | TRBD2
TGTGCCAGCAGCTTAGGGGGGGGCACAGATACGCAGTATTTT | CASSLGGGTDTQYF | . | TRBJ2-3 | TRBV5-6 | .
TGTGCCAGCACCCCGGGGGTCCGGAACACCATATATTTT | CASTPGVRNTIYF | . | TRBJ1-3 | TRBV12-3/TRBV12-4 | .
TGTGCCAGCAGTTACAGCCCGGACAGGTCAGCCTATGGCTACACCTTC | CASSYSPDRSAYGYTF | . | TRBJ1-2 | TRBV6-5 | TRBD1
TGTGCCAGCTCCGAGGGGGTTCTAGCCTACGAGCAGTACTTC | CASSEGVLAYEQYF | . | TRBJ2-7 | TRBV19 | .
TGTGCCGCCGACGGGGGAGAAAGACCTTATAGCAATCAGCCCCAGCATTTT | CAADGGERPYSNQPQHF | once | TRBJ1-5 | TRBV24-1 | .
TGTGCCAGCAGTTTCAGGACAGCCAGCTATGGCTACACCTTC | CASSFRTASYGYTF | . | TRBJ1-2 | TRBV6-2/TRBV6-3 | .
TGTGCCAGCAGTTACGTTTCAGGGGGCAATCAGCCCCAGCATTTT | CASSYVSGGNQPQHF | once | TRBJ1-5 | TRBV6-2/TRBV6-3 | .
TGTGCCAGCAGCCAAGTGGGCAGTAAATATAATTCACCCCTCCACTTT | CASSQVGSKYNSPLHF | . | TRBJ1-6 | TRBV3-1/TRBV3-2 | .
TGTGCCAGCTCACCGCCAGGGACAGATACGCAGTATTTT | CASSPPGTDTQYF | . | TRBJ2-3 | TRBV18 | .
TGTGCCAGCAGCATAGGGCGGGTCGAAAACACCATATATTTT | CASSIGRVENTIYF | . | TRBJ1-3 | TRBV7-8 | .
TGCAGCGCCTGCAAACTAGCGGGGGGGCCTACCGGGGAGCTGTTTTTT | CSACKLAGGPTGELFF | . | TRBJ2-2 | TRBV29-1 | TRBD2
TGTGCCAGTAGTCAAAAACAGGGGACTAATGAAAAACTGTTTTTT | CASSQKQGTNEKLFF | . | TRBJ1-4 | TRBV19 | TRBD1
TGTGCCAGCTCACCGTCAGCAGGGTCTTTAGCTTTCTTT | CASSPSAGSLAFF | . | TRBJ1-1 | TRBV18 | .
TGCAGTGCTAGTAAGGCGGTTACAGATACGCAGTATTTT | CSASKAVTDTQYF | . | TRBJ2-3 | TRBV20-1 | .
TGTGCCAGCAGCTGGGGACTAGCGGGGGGGACCCCGGGTACCGGGGAGCTGTTTTTT | CASSWGLAGGTPGTGELFF | . | TRBJ2-2 | TRBV7-3 | TRBD2
TGCGCCAGCAGCTTGGATCGTGGCACTAACTATGGCTACACCTTC | CASSLDRGTNYGYTF | . | TRBJ1-2 | TRBV5-1 | .
TGCGCCAGCAGCTTAAGGACCGGGGGCTATGGCTACACCTTC | CASSLRTGGYGYTF | . | TRBJ1-2 | TRBV5-1 | .
TGTGCCAGCAGCTTGGCCCCGGGGACTAACTATGGCTACACCTTC | CASSLAPGTNYGYTF | . | TRBJ1-2 | TRBV5-4 | .
TGTGCCAGCAGCCAAGAGGCGGCCAACTATGGCTACACCTTC | CASSQEAANYGYTF | . | TRBJ1-2 | TRBV3-1/TRBV3-2 | .
TGTGCCAGCAGCGTAGACGGGGGGCGGGTTTCGGCTTTCTTT | CASSVDGGRVSAFF | once | TRBJ1-1 | TRBV9 | .
TGTGCCAGTAGTATCGGGGTTAGAGGGGGCTACACCTTC | CASSIGVRGGYTF | . | TRBJ1-2 | TRBV19 | .
TGCGCCAGCAGCTTGGCCTCTCCGGAGTTCTCTGGAAACACCATATATTTT | CASSLASPEFSGNTIYF | . | TRBJ1-3 | TRBV5-1 | .
TGCGCCAGCAGCTTGGGGTCGGGACTAGGGGCCGGGCACAGTGAGCAGTTCTTC | CASSLGSGLGAGHSEQFF | . | TRBJ2-1 | TRBV5-1 | TRBD2
TGTGCCAGCAGCTTAGCTAGACAGGGGCCAGATACGCAGTATTTT | CASSLARQGPDTQYF | . | TRBJ2-3 | TRBV11-2 | TRBD1
TGTGCCAGCAGCTTAGGAGGGCTGGGACAATCCCTTCACGATACGCAGTATTTT | CASSLGGLGQSLHDTQYF | . | TRBJ2-3 | TRBV7-9 | .
TGCGCCAGCAGCCGAGATACTAGCGCGAACACCGGGGAGCTGTTTTTT | CASSRDTSANTGELFF | . | TRBJ2-2 | TRBV4-3 | TRBD2
TGTGCCAGCAGCCCGCGACTAGCGGGGGGCTACAATGAGCAGTTCTTC | CASSPRLAGGYNEQFF | . | TRBJ2-1 | TRBV13 | TRBD2
TGTGCCAGCAGTTCCCCTCGGGAAAATGAGCAGTTCTTC | CASSSPRENEQFF | . | TRBJ2-1 | TRBV6-5 | .
TGCGCCAGCAGCCGCGGGGGGCGGGATGAGCAGTTCTTC | CASSRGGRDEQFF | . | TRBJ2-1 | TRBV5-1 | TRBD2
TGTGCCAGCAGGGACTTCTCCAGCAATCAGCCCCAGCATTTT | CASRDFSSNQPQHF | . | TRBJ1-5 | TRBV6-5 | .
TGTGCCAGCAGCTTGGGAAGGACAGGGGGATCACCCCTCCACTTT | CASSLGRTGGSPLHF | once | TRBJ1-6 | TRBV5-5 | TRBD1
TGTGCCACCAGCAGACCTATAACAGGGGGAAACATTCAGTACTTC | CATSRPITGGNIQYF | once | TRBJ2-4 | TRBV15 | TRBD1
TGTGCCTGGAGTGAGGTGTGGGGAGAAGAGACCCAGTACTTC | CAWSEVWGEETQYF | . | TRBJ2-5 | TRBV30 | .
TGTGCCTGGAGCCACAGTGGGGGGAGCGGTGGCTACACCTTC | CAWSHSGGSGGYTF | . | TRBJ1-2 | TRBV30 | .
TGTGCCAGCAGCCAACAGGGCAATCAGCCCCAGCATTTT | CASSQQGNQPQHF | . | TRBJ1-5 | TRBV3-1/TRBV3-2 | .
TGTGCCAGCAGCCTCCGAGACAGGCCCAATTCACCCCTCCACTTT | CASSLRDRPNSPLHF | . | TRBJ1-6 | TRBV7-8 | .
TGTGCCAGCAGCTTAGGCCTGACAGATACGCAGTATTTT | CASSLGLTDTQYF | . | TRBJ2-3 | TRBV13 | .
TGTGCCAGCAGCCCAGGTCAGGGCCTGTCTGGCTACACCTTC | CASSPGQGLSGYTF | . | TRBJ1-2 | TRBV6-5 | .
TGCGCCAGCAGCCAAGAGTGGACAGAGAACACTGAAGCTTTCTTT | CASSQEWTENTEAFF | . | TRBJ1-1 | TRBV4-3 | .
TGTGCCAGCAGTTACGCCCCTCGACAGGGTCGTGAAGCTTTCTTT | CASSYAPRQGREAFF | . | TRBJ1-1 | TRBV6-5 | TRBD1
TGCAGCGTATCCGGGACAGGAGATTCGGGCTATGGCTACACCTTC | CSVSGTGDSGYGYTF | . | TRBJ1-2 | TRBV29-1 | TRBD1
TGTGCCAGCAGCCCGTCCTCGCTCGGGGTTGAAAAACTGTTTTTT | CASSPSSLGVEKLFF | . | TRBJ1-4 | TRBV3-1/TRBV3-2 | .
TGTGCCAGCTCACCGAGCCGGGGTGGCGAAAAACTGTTTTTT | CASSPSRGGEKLFF | . | TRBJ1-4 | TRBV18 | .
TGTGCCAGCAACCCCGACAGGGAGAAACTGTTTTTT | CASNPDREKLFF | . | TRBJ1-4 | TRBV5-8 | TRBD1
TGTGCCAGCGAAAGGACAGGGAGGACTGAAGCTTTCTTT | CASERTGRTEAFF | . | TRBJ1-1 | TRBV25-1 | TRBD1
TGTGCCAGCAGCTTGACAGGGCGCACTGAAGCTTTCTTT | CASSLTGRTEAFF | . | TRBJ1-1 | TRBV5-6 | .
TGTGCCAGCTCACTATCCCGGGACAGCTACGAGCAGTACTTC | CASSLSRDSYEQYF | once | TRBJ2-7 | TRBV18 | TRBD1
TGTGCCAGCGAAATCTTCGTTGTCAGCGAAGACGCAACTAATGAAAAACTGTTTTTT | CASEIFVVSEDATNEKLFF | . | TRBJ1-4 | TRBV5-5 | .
TGTGCCAGCAGTGAATCGGAGACCTACGAGCAGTACTTC | CASSESETYEQYF | . | TRBJ2-7 | TRBV6-1 | .
TGTGCCAGTAGTATCAGTGGTGAAGCTTTCTTT | CASSISGEAFF | . | TRBJ1-1 | TRBV19 | .
TGTGCCAGCAGTAATGGACTTTACAGAAAACTGTTTTTT | CASSNGLYRKLFF | few | TRBJ1-4 | TRBV12-3/TRBV12-4 | .
TGCGCCAGCAGTGGACGTCCGGGATCACCCCTCCACTTT | CASSGRPGSPLHF | . | TRBJ1-6 | TRBV10-1 | .